Reported below is one TCR beta chain. Its antigen remains undetermined. Base qualities are not recorded, but no much larger clone differs from it by a single base. This entry is derived from a study of shared clonotypes between healthy human individuals (dated by TCRdb to about 2020). The study in broad terms: The cohort comprised two women and a few men aged 18 to 49 years. For each donor, three plates each were used for CD4 naive and CD4 memory, two plates were used for CD8 naive, and one plate was used for CD8 memory. Blood TCR repertoires of about five healthy adults were deeply sequenced to estimate repertoire size and the extent of clonotype sharing between individuals. To increase sequencing depth and limit assay-specific biases, TCR repertoire library preparation and sequencing were carried out by different laboratories using diverse techniques. Leukapheresis yielded between about 0.9 and 9.5 billion PBMCs per donor.

According to the germline V gene, CDR1 reads MDHEN and CDR2 reads SYDVKM. Relative to germline, V is 8 bases shorter and J is 2 bases shorter, with 16 bases between their ends. The CDR3 spans 14 residues, from the cysteine through the phenylalanine. Left in the record is the CDR3 DNA by itself, 42 bases read in frame from the first base. Donors were healthy HIV-negative adults with no recently reported acute infections or vaccinations. Every donor was a Caucasian adult living in Nashville, Tennessee, USA. Magnetic negative selection was used to enrich CD4+ T cells, after which naive cells were positively selected on CD45RA and the negative fraction became the memory subset. Blood was obtained by leukapheresis, after which PBMCs were separated by Ficoll-Histopaque density gradient centrifugation and cryopreserved in liquid nitrogen vapor phase. Analytical flow cytometry was used to check the purity and quantity of every magnetically sorted T cell population. Genomic DNA was isolated from every sorted fraction and measured by UV absorbance on a Nanodrop 2000c.

TCR CDR3 regions were amplified from genomic DNA by multiplex PCR using the deep immunoSEQ assay. Genomic DNA extracted from each cell subset was distributed evenly over all wells of several immunoSEQ 96-well plates, and each plate served as one replicate. For sorted subsets, around 200 ng genomic DNA, equal to tens of thousands of T cell genomes, was loaded into each replicate PCR. Purified libraries were measured with a Qubit 3.0 fluorometer, size-checked on a Bioanalyzer 2100, and measured again with the KAPA Library Quantification kit. A separate single-read 150-cycle Illumina NextSeq 550 flow cell was used to sequence each immunoSEQ 96-well plate. The authors' analysis ran thus. Because only junctional sequences without quality scores were contained in the immunoSEQ output, filtering matching that applied to full-length reads could not be performed. To assign V/J genes and CDR3, sequences were annotated using PyIR, a Python wrapper for IgBLAST v1.9, with IMGT germline references. Reads were filtered out if the reads had weak V/J assignments (E-value above 1e-6), no CDR3, stop codons, out-of-frame junctions, or ambiguous translated residues. V3J clonotypes were defined as sequences sharing the same inferred V gene, J gene, and CDR3 amino acid sequence. Percentage overlap between repertoires was computed as shared unique clonotypes divided by the size of the smaller repertoire. Richness of each repertoire was evaluated using RTK rarefaction, the Chao1 estimator, and Recon v2.1 estimates of unobserved clonotypes. Generation probabilities were computed with OLGA for all TCRbeta clonotypes obtained by the gDNA method from several donors. In its TCRdb copy, this immuneACCESS table keeps in-frame sequences only and misses some clones. Where compared with another copy, unresolved V genes explain less than half of these, and the others have no known cause. The V and J calls and clone size come from that table; D and trimming were worked out from the DNA. This sample has 2 million to 2.5 million clones in its table, and around 93% of those were observed once. The biggest ten clones account for 0.37% of the sample.

What the work shows at the level of the full study, not this receptor alone: Sampling was restricted to blood, and TCR repertoires in tissues likely differ from the TCR repertoires found in blood. Even with the large sequencing depth, rarefaction of the sorted-subset datasets indicated that sequencing was incomplete. Higher generation probabilities were observed for clonotypes shared by all four sorted-subset donors than for non-shared clonotypes. Estimated clonotype richness was generally larger for naive than for memory subsets. Based on pairwise subsampling, the degree of clonotype sharing among donors was expected to be affected by sequencing depth. Because the study included a small number of donors, the genetic and exposure-history diversity represented was limited. When several donors were compared, the shared fraction of clonotypes was about 5.4% for naive CD4, roughly 3.4% for naive CD8, 2% to 2.5% for memory CD4, and roughly 0.4% for memory CD8.

Specimen: naive CD4+ T cells from PBMCs. Explained via the paper, the cell subset or site label denotes: CD45RA+ positively selected. The rearranged segments are TRBV28 and TRBJ2-7; the D region may be TRBD1 or TRBD2, each matching 5 bases equally. The receptor comes from a man between 18 and 29 years old in good health. Some clones in this sample may be carry-over from other donors' samples. The DNA sequence is TGTGCCAGCCAAGGGACCCCGAGAACCTACGAGCAGTACTTC. Its coded protein is CASQGTPRTYEQYF.